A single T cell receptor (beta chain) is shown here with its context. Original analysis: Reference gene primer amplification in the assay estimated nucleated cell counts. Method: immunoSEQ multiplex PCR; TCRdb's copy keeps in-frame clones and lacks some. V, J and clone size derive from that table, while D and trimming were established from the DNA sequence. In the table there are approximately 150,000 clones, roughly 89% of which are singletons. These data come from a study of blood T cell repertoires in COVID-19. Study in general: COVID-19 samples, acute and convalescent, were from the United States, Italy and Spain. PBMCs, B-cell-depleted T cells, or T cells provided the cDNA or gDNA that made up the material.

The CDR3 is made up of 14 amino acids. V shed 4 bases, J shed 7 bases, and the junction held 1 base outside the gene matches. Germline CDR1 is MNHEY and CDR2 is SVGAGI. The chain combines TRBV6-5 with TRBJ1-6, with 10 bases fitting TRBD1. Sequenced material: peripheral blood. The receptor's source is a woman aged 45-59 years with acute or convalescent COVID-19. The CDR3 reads CASSSGQGNSPLHF. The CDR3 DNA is TGTGCCAGCAGTTCGGGACAGGGGAATTCACCCCTCCACTTT.